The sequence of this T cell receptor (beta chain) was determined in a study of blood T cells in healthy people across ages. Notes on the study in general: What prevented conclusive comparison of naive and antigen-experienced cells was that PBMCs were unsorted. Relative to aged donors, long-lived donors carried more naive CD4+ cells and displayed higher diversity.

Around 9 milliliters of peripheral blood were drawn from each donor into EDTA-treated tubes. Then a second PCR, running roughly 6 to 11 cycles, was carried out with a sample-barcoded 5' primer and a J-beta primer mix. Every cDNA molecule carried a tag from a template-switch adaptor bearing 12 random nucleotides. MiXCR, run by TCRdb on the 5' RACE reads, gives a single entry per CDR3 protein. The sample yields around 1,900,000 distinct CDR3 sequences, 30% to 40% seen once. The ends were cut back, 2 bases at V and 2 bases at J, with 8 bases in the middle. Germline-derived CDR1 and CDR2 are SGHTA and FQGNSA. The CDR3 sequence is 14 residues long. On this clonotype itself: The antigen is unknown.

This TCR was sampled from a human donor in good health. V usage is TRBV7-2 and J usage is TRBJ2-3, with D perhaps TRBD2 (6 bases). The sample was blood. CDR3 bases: TGTGCCAGCAGCTTACGGAGGGTCACAGATACGCAGTATTTT. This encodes CASSLRRVTDTQYF.